This T cell receptor beta chain was profiled in a study of technical replicates of blood from a few donors. V shed 4 bases and J 1 base; nucleotides not matched to a gene: 6. This CDR3 comprises 16 residues. Germline V gives CDR1 SGHTA, CDR2 FQGNSA. TCRdb's copy holds only in-frame clones and misses some; the assay was immunoSEQ multiplex PCR. The sample records about 76,000 clones, about 86% being singletons. This chain links TRBV7-2 with TRBJ2-3; 9 bases fit TRBD2. This clonotype originated in a human donor in good health. Some clones in this sample may be carry-over from other donors' samples. The source material was PBMCs. The CDR3 DNA is TGTGCCAGCAGCTCCGGGACTAGCAGGCGCACAGATACGCAGTATTTT. Residues: CASSSGTSRRTDTQYF.